This T cell receptor (beta chain) is from a study of blood T cell repertoires in COVID-19. CDR3 length: 15 amino acids. TCRdb's copy holds only in-frame clones and misses some; the assay was immunoSEQ multiplex PCR. The sample contains about 20,000 clones, approximately 90% of which appear only once. This sequence joins TRBV21-1 and TRBJ2-1; TRBD2, as called in the table, went unchecked against the DNA. TRBV21-1 is an annotated pseudogene. The sequencing sample was made of peripheral blood. This clonotype originated in a woman in her fifties or sixties with active COVID-19. The CDR3 DNA sequence: TGTGCCAGCAGCAAAGGGACTAGCGGGGTTAATGAGCAGTTCTTC. Amino acids: CASSKGTSGVNEQFF.